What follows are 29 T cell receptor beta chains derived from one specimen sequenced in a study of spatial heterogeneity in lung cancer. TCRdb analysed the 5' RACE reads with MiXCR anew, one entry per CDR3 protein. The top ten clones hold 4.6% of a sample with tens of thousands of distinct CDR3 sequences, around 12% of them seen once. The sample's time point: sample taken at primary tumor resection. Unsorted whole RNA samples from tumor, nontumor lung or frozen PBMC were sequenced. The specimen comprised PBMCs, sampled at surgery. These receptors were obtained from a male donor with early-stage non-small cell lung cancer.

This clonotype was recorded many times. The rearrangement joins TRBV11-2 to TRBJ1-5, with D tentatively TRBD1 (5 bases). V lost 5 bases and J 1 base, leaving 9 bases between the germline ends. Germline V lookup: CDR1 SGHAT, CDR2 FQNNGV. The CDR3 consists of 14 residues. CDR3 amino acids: CASSQGTSNQPQHF. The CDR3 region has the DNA TGTGCCAGCAGCCAAGGGACGAGCAATCAGCCCCAGCATTTT.

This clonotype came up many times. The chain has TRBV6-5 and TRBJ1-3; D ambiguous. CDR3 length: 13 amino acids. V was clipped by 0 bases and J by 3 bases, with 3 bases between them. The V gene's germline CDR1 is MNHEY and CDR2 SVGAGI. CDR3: CASSYSFGNTIYF. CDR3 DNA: TGTGCCAGCAGTTACTCGTTTGGAAACACCATATATTTT.

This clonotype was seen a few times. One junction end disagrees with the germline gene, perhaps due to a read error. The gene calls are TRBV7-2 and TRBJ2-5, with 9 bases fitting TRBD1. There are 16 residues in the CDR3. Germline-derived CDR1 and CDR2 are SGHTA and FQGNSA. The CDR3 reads CASSLDPGQGQETQYF. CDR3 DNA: TGTGCCAGCAGCTTGGATCCGGGACAGGGTCAAGAAACCCAGTACTTC.

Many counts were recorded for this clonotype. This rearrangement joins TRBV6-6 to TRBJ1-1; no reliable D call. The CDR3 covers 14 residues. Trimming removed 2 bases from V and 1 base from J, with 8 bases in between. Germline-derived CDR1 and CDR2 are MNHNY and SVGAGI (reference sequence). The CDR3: CASSYGQQNTEAFF. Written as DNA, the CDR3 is TGTGCCAGCAGTTACGGGCAACAGAACACTGAAGCTTTCTTT.

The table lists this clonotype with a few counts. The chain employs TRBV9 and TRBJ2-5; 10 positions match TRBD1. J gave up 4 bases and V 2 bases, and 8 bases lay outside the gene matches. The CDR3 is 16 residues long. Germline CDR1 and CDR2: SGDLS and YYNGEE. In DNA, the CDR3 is TGTGCCAGCAGCGTCCAATCCTGGGACAGGGGAGAGACCCAGTACTTC. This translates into CASSVQSWDRGETQYF. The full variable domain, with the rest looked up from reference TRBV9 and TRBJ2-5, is DSGVTQTPKHLITATGQRVTLRCSPRSGDLSVYWYQQSLDQGLQFLIQYYNGEERAKGNILERFSAQQFPDLHSELNLSSLELGDSALYFCASSVQSWDRGETQYFGPGTRLLVL.

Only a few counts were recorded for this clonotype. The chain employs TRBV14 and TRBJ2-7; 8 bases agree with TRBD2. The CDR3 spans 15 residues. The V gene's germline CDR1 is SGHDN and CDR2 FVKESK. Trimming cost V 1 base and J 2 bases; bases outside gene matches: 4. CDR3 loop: CASSQGRGAAYEQYF. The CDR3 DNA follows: TGTGCCAGCAGCCAAGGGCGGGGGGCGGCCTACGAGCAGTACTTC. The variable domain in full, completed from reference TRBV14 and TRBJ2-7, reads EAGVTQFPSHSVIEKGQTVTLRCDPISGHDNLYWYRRVMGKEIKFLLHFVKESKQDESGMPNNRFLAERTGGTYSTLKVQPAELEDSGVYFCASSQGRGAAYEQYFGPGTRLTVT.

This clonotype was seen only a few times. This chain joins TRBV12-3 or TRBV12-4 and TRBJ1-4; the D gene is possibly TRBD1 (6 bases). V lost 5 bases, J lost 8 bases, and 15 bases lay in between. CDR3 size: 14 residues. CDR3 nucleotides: TGTGCCAGCAGTATCGGGGGGCGAGCCGAAAAACTGTTTTTT. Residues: CASSIGGRAEKLFF.

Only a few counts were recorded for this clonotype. CDR3 region: CSATGLAGDGNEQFF. In DNA form, the CDR3 reads TGCAGTGCTACAGGACTAGCGGGCGATGGGAATGAGCAGTTCTTC. The J gene is TRBJ2-1, the V gene TRBV20-1, with 11 bases identical to TRBD2. Germline CDR1 and CDR2: DFQATT and SNEGSKA (reference sequence). The CDR3 contains 15 residues. The trim removed 4 bases at V and 7 bases at J, leaving 9 bases unmatched.

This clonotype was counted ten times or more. This chain's CDR3 is CSARNEAGGKYGYTF. CDR3 nucleotide sequence: TGCAGTGCTAGAAATGAGGCAGGGGGTAAATATGGCTACACCTTC. The chain uses TRBV20-1 and TRBJ1-2, with 7 nucleotides matching TRBD1. The CDR3 sequence is 15 residues long. J gave up 5 bases and V 2 bases, and 11 bases lay outside the gene matches. Germline CDR1 reads DFQATT; CDR2 reads SNEGSKA (reference sequence).

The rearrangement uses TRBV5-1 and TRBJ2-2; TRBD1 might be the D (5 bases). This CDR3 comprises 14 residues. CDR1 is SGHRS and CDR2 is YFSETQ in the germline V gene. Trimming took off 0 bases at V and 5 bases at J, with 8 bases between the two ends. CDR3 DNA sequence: TGCGCCAGCAGCTTGGAGGGGTTGACCGGGGAGCTGTTTTTT. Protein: CASSLEGLTGELFF.

The CDR3, as DNA: TGTGCCAGCAGCTTGGAAGGGGACCTCTACAATGAGCAGTTCTTC. Amino acids: CASSLEGDLYNEQFF. V is TRBV5-6 and J is TRBJ2-1; the D gene could be TRBD1 or TRBD2 (5 bases each). V lost 0 bases to trimming and J lost 3 bases, with 10 bases between them. Germline V gives CDR1 SGHDT, CDR2 YYEEEE. The CDR3 loop spans 15 amino acids.

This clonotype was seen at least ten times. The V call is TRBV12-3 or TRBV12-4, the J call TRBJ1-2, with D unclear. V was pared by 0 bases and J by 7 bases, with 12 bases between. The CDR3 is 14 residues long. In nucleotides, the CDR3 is TGTGCCAGCAGTTTAGCCGGGTCCCTCTTTGGCTACACCTTC. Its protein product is CASSLAGSLFGYTF.

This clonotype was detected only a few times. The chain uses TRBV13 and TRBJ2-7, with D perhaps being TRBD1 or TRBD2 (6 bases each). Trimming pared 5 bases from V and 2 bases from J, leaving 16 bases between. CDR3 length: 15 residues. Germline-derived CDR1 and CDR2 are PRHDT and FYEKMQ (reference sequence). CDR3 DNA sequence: TGTGCCAGCAGCCTCGGAGGGGGATTTACCTACGAGCAGTACTTC. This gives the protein CASSLGGGFTYEQYF.

The CDR3 reads CASTTIWGGSGYGYTF. The CDR3 bases are TGTGCCAGTACTACGATATGGGGCGGGAGCGGCTATGGCTACACCTTC. The chain couples TRBV19 to TRBJ1-2, with D perhaps matching TRBD1 (5 bases). Germline V lookup: CDR1 LNHDA, CDR2 SQIVND (reference sequence). V was pared by 7 bases and J by 4 bases, with 22 bases between. The CDR3 loop spans 16 amino acids.

CDR3 nucleotide sequence: TGTGCCAGCAGCGCAGTGAAGGGGGGGCAAAACATTCAGTACTTC. Translated: CASSAVKGGQNIQYF. V usage is TRBV2 and J usage is TRBJ2-4; D possibly corresponds to TRBD2 (7 bases). V lost 6 bases and J 5 bases, leaving 17 bases between the germline ends. This CDR3 region has 15 residues. Germline V gives CDR1 SNHLY, CDR2 FYNNEI. Looking up the rest from reference TRBV2 and TRBJ2-4 gives the full variable domain: EPEVTQTPSHQVTQMGQEVILRCVPISNHLYFYWYRQILGQKVEFLVSFYNNEISEKSEIFDDQFSVERPDGSNFTLKIRSTKLEDSAMYFCASSAVKGGQNIQYFGAGTRLSVL.

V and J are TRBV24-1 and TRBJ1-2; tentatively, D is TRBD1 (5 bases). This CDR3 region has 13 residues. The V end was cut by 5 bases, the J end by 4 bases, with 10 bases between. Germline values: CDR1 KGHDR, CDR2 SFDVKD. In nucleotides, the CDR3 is TGTGCCACCAGTGGGCCAGGGACCTATGGCTACACCTTC. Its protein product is CATSGPGTYGYTF.

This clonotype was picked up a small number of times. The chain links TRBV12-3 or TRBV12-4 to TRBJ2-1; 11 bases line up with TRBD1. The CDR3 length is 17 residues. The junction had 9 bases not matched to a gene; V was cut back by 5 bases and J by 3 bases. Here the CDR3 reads CASSAGLGTGGYNEQFF. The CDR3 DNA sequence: TGTGCCAGCAGTGCGGGTTTGGGGACAGGGGGCTACAATGAGCAGTTCTTC.

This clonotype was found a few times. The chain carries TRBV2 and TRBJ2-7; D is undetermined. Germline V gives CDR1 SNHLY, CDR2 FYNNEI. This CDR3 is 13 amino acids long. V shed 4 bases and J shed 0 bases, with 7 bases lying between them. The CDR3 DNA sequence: TGTGCCAGCAGTGCACCAGCCTCCTACGAGCAGTACTTC. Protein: CASSAPASYEQYF.

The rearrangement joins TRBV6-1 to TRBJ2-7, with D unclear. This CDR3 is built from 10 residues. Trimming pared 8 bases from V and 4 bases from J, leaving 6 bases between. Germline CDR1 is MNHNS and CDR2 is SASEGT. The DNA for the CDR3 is TGTGCCAGCCGGCGATACGAGCAGTACTTC. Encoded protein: CASRRYEQYF.

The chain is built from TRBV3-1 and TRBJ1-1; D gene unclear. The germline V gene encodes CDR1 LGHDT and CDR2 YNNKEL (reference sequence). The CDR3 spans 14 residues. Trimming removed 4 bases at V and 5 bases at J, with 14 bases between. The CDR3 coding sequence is TGTGCCAGCAGCCGGCAGGAGGATAGGACTGAAGCTTTCTTT. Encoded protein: CASSRQEDRTEAFF.

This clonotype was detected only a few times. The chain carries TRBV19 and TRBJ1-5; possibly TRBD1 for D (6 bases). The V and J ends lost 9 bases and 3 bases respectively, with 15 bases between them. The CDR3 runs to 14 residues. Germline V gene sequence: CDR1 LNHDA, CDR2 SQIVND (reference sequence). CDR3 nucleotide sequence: TGTGCCAGCGAGGGGGGGAACTACAATCAGCCCCAGCATTTT. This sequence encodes CASEGGNYNQPQHF.

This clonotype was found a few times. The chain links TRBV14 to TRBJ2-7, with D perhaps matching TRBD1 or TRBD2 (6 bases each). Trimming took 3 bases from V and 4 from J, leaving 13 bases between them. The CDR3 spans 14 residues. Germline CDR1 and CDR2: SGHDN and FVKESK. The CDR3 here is CASSQEGGLYEQYF. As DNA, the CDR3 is TGTGCCAGCAGCCAGGAAGGGGGGCTATACGAGCAGTACTTC.

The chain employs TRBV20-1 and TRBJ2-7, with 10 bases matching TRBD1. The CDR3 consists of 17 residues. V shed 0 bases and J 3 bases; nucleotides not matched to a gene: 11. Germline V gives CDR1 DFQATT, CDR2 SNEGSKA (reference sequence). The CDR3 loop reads CSARENSGQGTNYEQYF. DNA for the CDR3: TGCAGTGCTAGAGAAAATTCGGGACAGGGGACTAACTACGAGCAGTACTTC.

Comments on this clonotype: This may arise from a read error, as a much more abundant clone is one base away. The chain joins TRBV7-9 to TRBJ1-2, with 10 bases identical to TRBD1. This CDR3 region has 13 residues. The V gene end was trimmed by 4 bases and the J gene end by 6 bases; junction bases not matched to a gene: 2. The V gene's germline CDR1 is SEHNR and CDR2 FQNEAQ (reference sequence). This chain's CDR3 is CASSYGTGDGYTF. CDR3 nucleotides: TGTGCCAGCAGCTACGGGACAGGGGATGGCTACACCTTC.

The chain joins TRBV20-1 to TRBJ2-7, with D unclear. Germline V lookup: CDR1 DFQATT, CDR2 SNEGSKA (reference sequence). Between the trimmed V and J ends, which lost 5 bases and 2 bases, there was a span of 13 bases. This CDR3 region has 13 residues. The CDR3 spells CSAPRHRPYEQYF. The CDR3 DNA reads TGCAGTGCTCCTAGACATCGACCCTACGAGCAGTACTTC.

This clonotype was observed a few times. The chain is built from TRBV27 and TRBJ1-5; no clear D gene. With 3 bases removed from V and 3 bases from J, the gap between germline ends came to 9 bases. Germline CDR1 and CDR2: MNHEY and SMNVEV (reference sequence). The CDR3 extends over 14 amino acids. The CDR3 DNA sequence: TGTGCCAGCAGTTTGAAAGGATTCAATCAGCCCCAGCATTTT. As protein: CASSLKGFNQPQHF.

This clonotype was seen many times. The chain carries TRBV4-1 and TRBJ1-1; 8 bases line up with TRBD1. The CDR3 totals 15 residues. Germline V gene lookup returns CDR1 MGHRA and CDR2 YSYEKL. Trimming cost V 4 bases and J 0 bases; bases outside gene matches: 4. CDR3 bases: TGCGCCAGCAGCCGGACAGGGAACATGAACACTGAAGCTTTCTTT. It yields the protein CASSRTGNMNTEAFF.

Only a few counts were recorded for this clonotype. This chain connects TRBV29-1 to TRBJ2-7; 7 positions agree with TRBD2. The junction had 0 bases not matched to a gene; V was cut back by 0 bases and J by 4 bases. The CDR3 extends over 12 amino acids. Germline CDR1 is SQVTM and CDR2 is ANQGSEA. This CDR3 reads CSVEDGGYEQYF. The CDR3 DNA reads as TGCAGCGTTGAAGACGGGGGGTACGAGCAGTACTTC.

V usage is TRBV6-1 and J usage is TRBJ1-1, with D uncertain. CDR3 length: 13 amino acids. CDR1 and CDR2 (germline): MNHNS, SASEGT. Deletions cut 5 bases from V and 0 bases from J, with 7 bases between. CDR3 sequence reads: CASSKEMNTEAFF. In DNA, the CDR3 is TGTGCCAGCAGTAAAGAAATGAACACTGAAGCTTTCTTT.